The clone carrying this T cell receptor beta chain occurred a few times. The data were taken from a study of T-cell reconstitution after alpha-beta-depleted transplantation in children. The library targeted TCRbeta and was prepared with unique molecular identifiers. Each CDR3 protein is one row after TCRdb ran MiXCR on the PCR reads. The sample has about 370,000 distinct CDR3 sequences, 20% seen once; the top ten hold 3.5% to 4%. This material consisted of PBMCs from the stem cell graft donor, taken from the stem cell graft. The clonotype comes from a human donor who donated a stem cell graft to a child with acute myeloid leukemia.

The CDR3 is CASSAPGMGGYTF. The CDR3 DNA reads TGTGCCAGCAGTGCCCCAGGGATGGGGGGCTACACCTTC. The genes are TRBV12-3 or TRBV12-4 and TRBJ1-2, with a possible D match to TRBD1 (5 bases). The CDR3 length is 13 residues. Trimming took 5 bases from V and 8 from J, leaving 15 bases between them.